This TCR beta chain was sequenced for a study of memory CD4+ T cells and cytomegalovirus serostatus. Study context: Of the healthy Belgian adults, 9 were CMV seropositive and about two dozen seronegative. Whole-study results and caveats: Repertoires predicted CMV serostatus with median bootstrapped AUC of approximately 0.95.

The sort gate was single viable CD3+CD4+CD8-CD45RO+ cells for memory CD4+ T cells. Serum IgG to CMV pp150, pp28, p38 and p52 defined serostatus. Under the authors' procedure: Out-of-frame sequences were removed, leaving roughly 2,200,000 distinct TCRbeta sequences. Produced via immunoSEQ multiplex PCR; TCRdb's table is partial and in-frame only. The D gene and trimming were derived from the DNA, and the V and J assignments and clone size from that table. The repertoire consists of about 75,000 clones, with around 82% occurring once and the leading ten covering roughly 2.6%. To note about this clone: Its antigen is not known.

The CDR3 length is 13 residues. V gave up 3 bases and J gave up 8 bases; unmatched junction bases: 4. Germline CDR1 and CDR2: ENHRY and SYGVKD. The sequencing input was memory CD4+ T cells from blood. This clonotype was sampled from an adult in good health and CMV-seropositive. This chain links TRBV10-3 with TRBJ1-2, with 9 bases aligning to TRBD1. CDR3 sequence: CAISEQGARGYTF. The CDR3 DNA follows: TGTGCCATCAGTGAACAGGGGGCGCGGGGCTACACCTTC.